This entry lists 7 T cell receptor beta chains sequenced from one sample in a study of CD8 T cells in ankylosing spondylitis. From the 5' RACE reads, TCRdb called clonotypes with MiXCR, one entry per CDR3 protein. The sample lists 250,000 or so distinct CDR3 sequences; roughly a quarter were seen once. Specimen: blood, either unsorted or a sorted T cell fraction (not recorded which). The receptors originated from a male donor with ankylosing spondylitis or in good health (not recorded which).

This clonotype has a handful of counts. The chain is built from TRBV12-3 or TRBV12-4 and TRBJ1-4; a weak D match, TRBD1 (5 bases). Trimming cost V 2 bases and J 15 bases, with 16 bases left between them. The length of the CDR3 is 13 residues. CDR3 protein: CASSLRESGLLFF. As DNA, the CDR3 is TGTGCCAGCAGTTTACGGGAATCAGGGCTATTGTTTTTT.

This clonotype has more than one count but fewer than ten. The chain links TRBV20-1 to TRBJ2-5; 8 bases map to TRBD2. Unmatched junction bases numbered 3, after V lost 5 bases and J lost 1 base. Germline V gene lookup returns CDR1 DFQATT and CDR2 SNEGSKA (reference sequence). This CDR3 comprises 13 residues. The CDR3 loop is CSASGGAQETQYF. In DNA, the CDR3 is TGCAGTGCTTCCGGGGGGGCCCAAGAGACCCAGTACTTC.

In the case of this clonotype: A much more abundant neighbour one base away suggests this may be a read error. The CDR3 loop reads CASSSPRTGTDTQYF. As DNA, the CDR3 is TGTGCCAGCAGTTCCCCCAGGACAGGCACAGATACGCAGTATTTT. The rearrangement uses TRBV28 and TRBJ2-3, with D possibly matching TRBD1 (6 bases). V was shortened by 4 bases and J by 1 base, with 12 bases between the two germline ends. This CDR3 has 15 amino acids. The germline gives CDR1 MDHEN, CDR2 SYDVKM.

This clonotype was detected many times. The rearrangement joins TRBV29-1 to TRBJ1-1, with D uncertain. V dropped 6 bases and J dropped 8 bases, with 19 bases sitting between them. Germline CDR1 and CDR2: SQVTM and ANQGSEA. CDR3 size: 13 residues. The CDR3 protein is CSVESRRALEAFF. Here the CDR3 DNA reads TGCAGCGTCGAGAGCCGGAGGGCCTTGGAAGCTTTCTTT.

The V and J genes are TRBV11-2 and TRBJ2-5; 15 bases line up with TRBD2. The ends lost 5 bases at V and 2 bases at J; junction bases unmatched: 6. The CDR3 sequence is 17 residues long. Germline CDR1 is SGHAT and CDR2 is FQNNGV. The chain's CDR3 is CASSPGTSGGTQETQYF. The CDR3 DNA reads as TGTGCCAGCAGCCCGGGGACTAGCGGGGGGACACAAGAGACCCAGTACTTC.

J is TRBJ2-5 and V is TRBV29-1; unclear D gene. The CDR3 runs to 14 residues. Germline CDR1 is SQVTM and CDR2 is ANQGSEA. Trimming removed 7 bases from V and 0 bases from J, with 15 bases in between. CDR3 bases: TGCAGCGCCCAGGCCCTCGGGTACCAAGAGACCCAGTACTTC. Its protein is CSAQALGYQETQYF.

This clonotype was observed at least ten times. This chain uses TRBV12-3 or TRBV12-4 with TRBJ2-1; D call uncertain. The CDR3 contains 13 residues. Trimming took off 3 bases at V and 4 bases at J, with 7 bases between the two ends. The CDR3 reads CASSLNGYNEQFF. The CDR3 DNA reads TGTGCCAGCAGTTTGAATGGGTACAATGAGCAGTTCTTC.